The text below deals with one T cell receptor (beta chain). Its antigen is not identified. The CDR3 sequence is 16 residues long. CDR1 is ENHRY, CDR2 SYGVKD, per germline. The ends lost 5 bases at V and 7 bases at J; junction bases unmatched: 11. The authors divided CD4+ cells into CD45RA+ naive and CD45RA-negative memory subsets. Only in-frame clones appear in the TCRdb table, and some are missing; sequencing was by immunoSEQ multiplex PCR. The sample consists of 2 million to 2.5 million clones, 80% to 95% of them appearing once. The data derive from a study of shared clonotypes between healthy human individuals. Whole-study results and caveats: Non-shared clonotypes had lower generation probabilities than clonotypes shared by all four sorted-subset donors.

Sequenced sample: naive CD4+ T cells from PBMCs. The sample's subset: CD45RA+ positively selected. This TCR derives from a man between 18 and 29 years old in good health. Some clones in this sample may be carry-over from other donors' samples. V is TRBV10-3 and J is TRBJ1-4, with 9 positions matching TRBD1. DNA for the CDR3: TGTGCCATCAGTCTCATAAGGACAGGGGATTTTGAAAAACTGTTTTTT. Its protein product is CAISLIRTGDFEKLFF.